A single sample gave rise to the 27 T cell receptor beta chains below, sequenced in a study of CD8 T cells in Susac syndrome. RNA was extracted with the RNeasy kit, and a quantity of roughly 0.5 to 1 ug was reverse transcribed using random hexamers. A single record per CDR3 protein comes from TCRdb applying MiXCR to the immunoSEQ multiplex PCR reads. The sample comprises 180,000 or so distinct CDR3 sequences, over 85% of which are singletons, and about 0.1% rests with the top ten. Sequencing input: CD4+ T cells from PBMCs. The receptors here all came from a human donor in good health.

This chain uses TRBV24-1 with TRBJ1-2; D is undetermined. This CDR3 spans 11 amino acids. Per germline, CDR1 KGHDR and CDR2 SFDVKD. V dropped 10 bases and J dropped 4 bases, with 9 bases sitting between them. The CDR3, as DNA: TGTGCCACGCAAGTTGCCTATGGCTACACCTTC. This translates into CATQVAYGYTF.

V usage is TRBV18 and J usage is TRBJ1-4; TRBD1 agrees at 7 bases. The CDR3 runs 13 residues. V shed 5 bases and J 6 bases; nucleotides not matched to a gene: 3. Germline CDR1 is KGHSH and CDR2 is LQKENI. The CDR3 DNA reads TGTGCCAGCTCAACAGGGGTTGATGAAAAACTGTTTTTT. It specifies CASSTGVDEKLFF.

Only one count was recorded for this clonotype. CDR3 coding DNA: TGTGCCTGGAGTGGGACAGGTGGCTATGGCTACACCTTC. This encodes CAWSGTGGYGYTF. This chain joins TRBV30 and TRBJ1-2; 7 bases are a match to TRBD1. This CDR3 is built from 13 residues. CDR1 GTSNPN and CDR2 SVGIG come from the germline V gene (reference sequence). V gave up 1 base and J gave up 4 bases; unmatched junction bases: 3.

The chain couples TRBV28 to TRBJ2-5; the match to TRBD2 covers 12 bases. The junction had 10 bases not matched to a gene; V was cut back by 6 bases and J by 5 bases. Looked up from germline, CDR1 is MDHEN and CDR2 is SYDVKM. The CDR3 covers 16 residues. The DNA for the CDR3 is TGTGCCAGCAGGACAATAACTAGCGGGAGGTGGGAGACCCAGTACTTC. This gives the protein CASRTITSGRWETQYF.

This chain uses TRBV29-1 with TRBJ2-7; 8 nucleotides agree with TRBD1. There are 12 residues in the CDR3. The trim removed 5 bases at V and 6 bases at J, leaving 6 bases unmatched. Looked up from germline, CDR1 is SQVTM and CDR2 is ANQGSEA. CDR3: CSVQDREAEQYF. The CDR3 nucleotides are TGCAGCGTTCAGGACAGGGAGGCCGAGCAGTACTTC.

This clonotype was recorded only once. The V call is TRBV15, the J call TRBJ1-2; D unresolved. The CDR3 has 14 residues. V lost 0 bases, J lost 4 bases, and 9 bases lay in between. The V gene's germline CDR1 is LNHNV and CDR2 YYDKDF (reference sequence). CDR3 amino acids: CATSRERVAYGYTF. The CDR3 DNA is TGTGCCACCAGCAGAGAGCGGGTTGCCTATGGCTACACCTTC.

The chain combines TRBV15 with TRBJ2-7; unclear D gene. The CDR3 loop spans 14 amino acids. Germline CDR1 LNHNV, CDR2 YYDKDF (reference sequence). The germline V and J ends were trimmed by 0 bases and 0 bases, with 6 bases remaining between them. The CDR3, as DNA: TGTGCCACCAGCAGAGATGGGTTCTCCTACGAGCAGTACTTC. Translated, it gives CATSRDGFSYEQYF.

The chain recombines TRBV14 with TRBJ2-3, with a possible D match to TRBD1 (5 bases). Trimming took 4 bases from V and 5 from J, leaving 7 bases between them. The CDR3 covers 12 residues. Germline values: CDR1 SGHDN, CDR2 FVKESK. The CDR3 nucleotides are TGTGCCAGCAGCCCAAGGGGAGATACGCAGTATTTT. Translated: CASSPRGDTQYF. The full variable domain, rest sourced from reference TRBV14 and TRBJ2-3, is EAGVTQFPSHSVIEKGQTVTLRCDPISGHDNLYWYRRVMGKEIKFLLHFVKESKQDESGMPNNRFLAERTGGTYSTLKVQPAELEDSGVYFCASSPRGDTQYFGPGTRLTVL.

This chain joins TRBV30 and TRBJ1-5; D is possibly TRBD1 (6 bases). Trimming removed 8 bases from V and 7 bases from J, with 18 bases in between. This CDR3 region has 13 residues. Germline assignment: CDR1 GTSNPN and CDR2 SVGIG (reference sequence). This CDR3 reads CAGGQGGGQPQHF. The CDR3 DNA is TGTGCCGGTGGACAAGGGGGTGGGCAGCCCCAGCATTTT.

The chain recombines TRBV15 with TRBJ2-1; 11 bases align to TRBD2. The trim removed 0 bases at V and 7 bases at J, leaving 5 bases unmatched. Germline V gene data show CDR1 as LNHNV and CDR2 as YYDKDF (reference sequence). CDR3 length: 16 residues. The CDR3 is CATSRELAGAKNEQFF. The CDR3 region has the DNA TGTGCCACCAGCAGAGAACTAGCGGGAGCCAAAAATGAGCAGTTCTTC.

V usage is TRBV27 and J usage is TRBJ2-7; 9 bases are shared with TRBD2. The V gene's germline CDR1 is MNHEY and CDR2 SMNVEV (reference sequence). With V trimmed by 5 bases and J by 2 bases, 13 bases remained unmatched. The CDR3 sequence is 17 residues long. The CDR3 DNA reads as TGTGCCAGCAGTCCCCCCTCGGGTCGCGGGAGGGCCTACGAGCAGTACTTC. It translates to CASSPPSGRGRAYEQYF.

V and J are TRBV13 and TRBJ2-1, with TRBD2 identical over 8 bases. J lost 8 bases, V lost 5 bases, and 8 bases had no gene match. Germline-derived CDR1 and CDR2 are PRHDT and FYEKMQ (reference sequence). This CDR3 spans 14 amino acids. The CDR3 reads CASSPSLTSDEQFF. The CDR3 DNA reads TGTGCCAGCAGCCCATCCCTGACTAGCGATGAGCAGTTCTTC. Looking up the rest from reference TRBV13 and TRBJ2-1 gives the full variable domain: AAGVIQSPRHLIKEKRETATLKCYPIPRHDTVYWYQQGPGQDPQFLISFYEKMQSDKGSIPDRFSAQQFSDYHSELNMSSLELGDSALYFCASSPSLTSDEQFFGPGTRLTVL.

This rearrangement joins TRBV20-1 to TRBJ2-7, with D tentatively TRBD2 (6 bases). Deletions cut 3 bases from V and 0 bases from J, with 15 bases between. Germline V CDR1 and CDR2: DFQATT, SNEGSKA (reference sequence). The CDR3 extends over 15 amino acids. In DNA, the CDR3 is TGCAGTGCTAGCGATATTGCGGGAAGCTCCTACGAGCAGTACTTC. It encodes CSASDIAGSSYEQYF.

The V gene is TRBV6-5, the J gene TRBJ2-2, with D maybe TRBD1 (6 bases). Germline CDR1 reads MNHEY; CDR2 reads SVGAGI. V dropped 7 bases and J dropped 0 bases, with 9 bases sitting between them. The CDR3 has 14 amino acids. The CDR3 DNA is TGTGCCAGCACCCGGACAGCGAACACCGGGGAGCTGTTTTTT. This gives the protein CASTRTANTGELFF.

The rearrangement uses TRBV5-1 and TRBJ2-5; D possibly corresponds to TRBD2 (6 bases). The V and J ends lost 4 bases and 3 bases respectively, with 13 bases between them. Germline CDR1 reads SGHRS; CDR2 reads YFSETQ. The CDR3 totals 14 residues. In DNA form, the CDR3 reads TGCGCCAGCAGCGGGACCGGGACTGAAGAGACCCAGTACTTC. Translating it yields CASSGTGTEETQYF.

The V call is TRBV3-1, the J call TRBJ1-2; perhaps TRBD1 as D (6 bases). The CDR3 contains 14 residues. Trimming took 1 base from V and 5 from J, leaving 11 bases between them. Germline lookup yields CDR1 LGHDT and CDR2 YNNKEL (reference sequence). The chain's CDR3 is CASSQVAGEYGYTF. The CDR3 bases are TGTGCCAGCAGCCAAGTGGCAGGGGAATATGGCTACACCTTC.

This chain joins TRBV12-3 or TRBV12-4 and TRBJ2-7; unclear D gene. Trimming took 3 bases from V and 3 from J, leaving 9 bases between them. The CDR3 extends over 13 amino acids. CDR3 DNA: TGTGCCAGCAGTTTTGGAAACCTCTACGAGCAGTACTTC. Translated, it gives CASSFGNLYEQYF.

The count of this clonotype is one. CDR3 protein: CSARDRLLGNYGYTF. CDR3 nucleotide sequence: TGCAGTGCTAGAGATCGACTTCTCGGGAACTATGGCTACACCTTC. V is TRBV20-1 and J is TRBJ1-2, with no clear D. Germline-derived CDR1 and CDR2 are DFQATT and SNEGSKA (reference sequence). The V gene lost 0 bases and the J gene lost 2 bases, with 13 bases spanning the gap. The CDR3 has 15 residues.

This CDR3 is CASSPGQGENEKLFF. CDR3 nucleotides: TGTGCCAGCAGCCCGGGACAGGGGGAAAATGAAAAACTGTTTTTT. V usage is TRBV7-7 and J usage is TRBJ1-4, with 11 bases matching TRBD1. V gave up 5 bases and J gave up 5 bases; unmatched junction bases: 4. CDR3 length equals 15 residues. CDR1 and CDR2 from the germline V gene are SSHAT and FNYEAQ (reference sequence). The entire variable domain, with the rest obtained from reference TRBV7-7 and TRBJ1-4, is as follows: GAGVSQSPRYKVTKRGQDVTLRCDPISSHATLYWYQQALGQGPEFLTYFNYEAQPDKSGLPSDRFSAERPEGSISTLTIQRTEQRDSAMYRCASSPGQGENEKLFFGSGTQLSVL.

This clonotype has just a few counts. The rearrangement joins TRBV9 to TRBJ2-7, with D perhaps matching TRBD1 or TRBD2 (5 bases each). The CDR3 totals 14 residues. Germline values: CDR1 SGDLS, CDR2 YYNGEE. The V end lost 2 bases, the J end lost 1 base, and 10 bases lay between the germline ends. The CDR3 nucleotides read TGTGCCAGCAGCGTCGGGGACCGATCCTACGAGCAGTACTTC. As protein: CASSVGDRSYEQYF.

The gene calls are TRBV29-1 and TRBJ1-3; no definite D call. CDR1 SQVTM and CDR2 ANQGSEA come from the germline V gene. The CDR3 runs 12 residues. Trimming cost V 5 bases and J 2 bases, with 7 bases left between them. The CDR3 DNA sequence: TGCAGCGTTAGGGAGACTGGAAACACCATATATTTT. It specifies CSVRETGNTIYF.

The chain couples TRBV29-1 to TRBJ2-3; 10 bases fit TRBD2. Trimming took 0 bases from V and 4 from J; bases not matched to a gene: 7. The CDR3 length is 16 residues. Germline assignment: CDR1 SQVTM and CDR2 ANQGSEA. The CDR3 sequence is CSVEDPTLAGADTQYF. DNA for the CDR3: TGCAGCGTTGAAGATCCCACCCTAGCGGGAGCAGATACGCAGTATTTT.

The chain carries TRBV5-4 and TRBJ2-3; tentative D call: TRBD1 (6 bases). The germline V and J ends were trimmed by 4 bases and 1 base, with 10 bases remaining between them. The CDR3 covers 14 residues. The germline gives CDR1 SGHNT, CDR2 YYREEE (reference sequence). The CDR3 DNA follows: TGTGCCAGCAGCCCAAGGACAGGCACAGATACGCAGTATTTT. It yields the protein CASSPRTGTDTQYF.

This chain connects TRBV20-1 to TRBJ2-7; 8 bases are shared with TRBD2. J was trimmed by 0 bases and V by 6 bases; bases with no gene match: 10. CDR1 and CDR2 from the germline V gene are DFQATT and SNEGSKA (reference sequence). CDR3 length equals 15 residues. CDR3 residues: CSALVAGRSSYEQYF. CDR3 nucleotides: TGCAGTGCCCTCGTAGCGGGACGAAGCTCCTACGAGCAGTACTTC.

The rearrangement uses TRBV29-1 and TRBJ2-7; maybe TRBD1 (5 bases). CDR1 SQVTM and CDR2 ANQGSEA come from the germline V gene. The length of the CDR3 is 13 residues. The V and J ends lost 4 bases and 6 bases respectively, with 16 bases between them. The CDR3 protein is CSVGQRLSAEQYF. The CDR3 nucleotides are TGCAGCGTTGGACAGCGCCTATCAGCCGAGCAGTACTTC.

This clonotype occurred once. The chain joins TRBV20-1 to TRBJ2-4; 12 bases line up with TRBD2. The CDR3 contains 20 residues. Germline V gives CDR1 DFQATT, CDR2 SNEGSKA (reference sequence). V was clipped by 6 bases and J by 2 bases; unmatched bases: 20. CDR3 residues: CSAQRSSGRAGIKSKNIQYF. The CDR3 DNA sequence: TGCAGTGCCCAACGCTCTAGCGGGAGGGCCGGGATTAAGTCCAAAAACATTCAGTACTTC.

The rearrangement joins TRBV7-2 to TRBJ2-5; weak D call: TRBD2 (6 bases). CDR3 size: 15 residues. V was shortened by 1 base and J by 4 bases, with 13 bases between the two germline ends. The V gene's germline CDR1 is SGHTA and CDR2 FQGNSA. CDR3 DNA sequence: TGTGCCAGCAGCTTAGGTCAGGGAGGTATAGAGACCCAGTACTTC. It specifies CASSLGQGGIETQYF.